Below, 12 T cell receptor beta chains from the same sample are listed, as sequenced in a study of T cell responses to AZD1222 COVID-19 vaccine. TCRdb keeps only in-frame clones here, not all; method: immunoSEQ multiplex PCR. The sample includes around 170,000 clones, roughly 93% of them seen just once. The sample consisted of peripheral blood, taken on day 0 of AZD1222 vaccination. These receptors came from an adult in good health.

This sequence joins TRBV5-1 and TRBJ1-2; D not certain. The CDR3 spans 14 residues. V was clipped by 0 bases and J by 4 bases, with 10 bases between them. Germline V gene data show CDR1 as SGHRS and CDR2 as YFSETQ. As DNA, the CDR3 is TGCGCCAGCAGCTTGGAAGTCCCAATCTATGGCTACACCTTC. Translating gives CASSLEVPIYGYTF.

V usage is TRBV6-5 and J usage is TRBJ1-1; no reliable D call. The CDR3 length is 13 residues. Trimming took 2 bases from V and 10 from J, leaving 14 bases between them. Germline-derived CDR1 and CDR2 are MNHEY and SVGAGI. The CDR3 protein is CASSYQKPGGAFF. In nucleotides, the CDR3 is TGTGCCAGCAGTTACCAAAAGCCAGGTGGAGCTTTCTTT.

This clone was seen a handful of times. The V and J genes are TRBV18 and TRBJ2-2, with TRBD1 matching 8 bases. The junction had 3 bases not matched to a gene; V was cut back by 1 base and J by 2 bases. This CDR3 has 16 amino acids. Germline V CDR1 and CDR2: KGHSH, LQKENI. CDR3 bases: TGTGCCAGCTCACCACTGGACAGGGACAACACCGGGGAGCTGTTTTTT. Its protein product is CASSPLDRDNTGELFF.

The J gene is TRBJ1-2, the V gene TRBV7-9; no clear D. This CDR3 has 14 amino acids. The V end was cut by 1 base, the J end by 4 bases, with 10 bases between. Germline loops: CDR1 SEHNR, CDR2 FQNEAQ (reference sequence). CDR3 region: CASSLGESPYGYTF. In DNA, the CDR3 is TGTGCCAGCAGCTTAGGTGAAAGCCCCTATGGCTACACCTTC. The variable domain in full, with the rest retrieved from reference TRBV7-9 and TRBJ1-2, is DTGVSQNPRHKITKRGQNVTFRCDPISEHNRLYWYRQTLGQGPEFLTYFQNEAQLEKSRLLSDRFSAERPKGSFSTLEIQRTEQGDSAMYLCASSLGESPYGYTFGSGTRLTVV.

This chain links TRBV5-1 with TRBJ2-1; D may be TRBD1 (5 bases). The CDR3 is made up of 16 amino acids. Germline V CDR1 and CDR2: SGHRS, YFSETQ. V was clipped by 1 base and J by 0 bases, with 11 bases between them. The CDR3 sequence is CASSLQGSPSYNEQFF. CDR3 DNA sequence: TGCGCCAGCAGCTTGCAGGGCTCCCCCTCCTACAATGAGCAGTTCTTC.

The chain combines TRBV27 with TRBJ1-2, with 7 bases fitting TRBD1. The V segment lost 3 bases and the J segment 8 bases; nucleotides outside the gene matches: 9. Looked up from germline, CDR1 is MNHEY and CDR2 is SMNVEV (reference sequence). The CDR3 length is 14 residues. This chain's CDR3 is CASSFEGGLAGYTF. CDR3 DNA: TGTGCCAGCAGTTTCGAAGGGGGCCTGGCGGGCTACACCTTC.

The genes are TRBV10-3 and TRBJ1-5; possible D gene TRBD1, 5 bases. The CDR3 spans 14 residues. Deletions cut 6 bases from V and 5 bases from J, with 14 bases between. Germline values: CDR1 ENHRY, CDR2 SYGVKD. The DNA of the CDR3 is TGTGCCATCAGCCCGCGGGGAGGGGATCAGCCCCAGCATTTT. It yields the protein CAISPRGGDQPQHF.

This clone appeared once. The CDR3 loop reads CASSQAGHKGSPLHF. Written as DNA, the CDR3 is TGTGCCAGCAGCCAAGCCGGACACAAGGGATCACCCCTCCACTTT. V is TRBV4-2 and J is TRBJ1-6, with D possibly being TRBD1 (5 bases). The CDR3 is 15 residues long. Germline CDR1 is LGHNA and CDR2 is YNFKEQ. The V end was cut by 1 base, the J end by 10 bases, with 14 bases between.

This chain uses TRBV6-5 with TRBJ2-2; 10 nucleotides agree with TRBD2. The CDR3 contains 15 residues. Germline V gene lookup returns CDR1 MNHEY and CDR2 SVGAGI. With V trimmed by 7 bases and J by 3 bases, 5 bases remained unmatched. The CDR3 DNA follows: TGTGCCAGCATAAAACTAGCGGGGTACACCGGGGAGCTGTTTTTT. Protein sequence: CASIKLAGYTGELFF.

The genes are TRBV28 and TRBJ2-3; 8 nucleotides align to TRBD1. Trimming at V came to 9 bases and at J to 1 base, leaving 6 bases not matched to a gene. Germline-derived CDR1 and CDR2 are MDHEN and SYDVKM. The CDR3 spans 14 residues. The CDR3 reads CASSSGGRTDTQYF. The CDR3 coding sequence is TGTGCCAGTTCATCAGGGGGCCGCACAGATACGCAGTATTTT.

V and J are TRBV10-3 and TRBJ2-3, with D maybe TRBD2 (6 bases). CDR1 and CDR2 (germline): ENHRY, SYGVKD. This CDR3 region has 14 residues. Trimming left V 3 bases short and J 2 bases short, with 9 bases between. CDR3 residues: CAISDAGPTDTQYF. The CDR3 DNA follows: TGTGCCATCAGTGACGCGGGGCCCACAGATACGCAGTATTTT.

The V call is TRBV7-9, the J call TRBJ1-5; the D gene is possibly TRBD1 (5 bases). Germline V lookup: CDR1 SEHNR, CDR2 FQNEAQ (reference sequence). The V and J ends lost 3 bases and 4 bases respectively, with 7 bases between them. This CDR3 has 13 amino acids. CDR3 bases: TGTGCCAGCAGCTTGAGGGGAAATCAGCCCCAGCATTTT. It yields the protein CASSLRGNQPQHF.